This TCR beta chain was recorded in a study of T cell clones after liver transplantation. At the level of the study: Without induction therapy, subjects received standard immunosuppression until 12-24 months post-transplant. Timepoints were pre-transplant, pre-withdrawal, and after withdrawal was completed or failed. Study-level findings and limits: A significant post-transplant drop in circulating graft-donor-reactive CD4 TCRbeta sequences occurred in most of the 8 subjects.

The J segment lost 2 bases and the V segment lost 2 bases, leaving 3 bases of the junction unmatched. This CDR3 has 15 amino acids. Germline values: CDR1 SGHTA, CDR2 FQGNSA. CD3+CD4+ and CD3+CD8+ cells were FACS-sorted from thawed unstimulated PBMCs. The sample holds one count of this clone. The antigen is unknown. Assay used: immunoSEQ multiplex PCR; TCRdb lists only in-frame clones, some missing. The top ten clones hold 15% of a sample with tens of thousands of clones, 71% of them seen once. The chain combines TRBV7-2 with TRBJ1-5; 7 bases align to TRBD1. Sequences were derived from CD4+ T cells from blood, sampled before liver transplant. The TCR sequence derives from a human donor who received a liver transplant. The CDR3 reads CASSLTGDGNQPQHF. As DNA, the CDR3 is TGTGCCAGCAGCTTAACAGGGGACGGCAATCAGCCCCAGCATTTT.